This T cell receptor beta chain was documented in a study of spatial heterogeneity in lung cancer. Deletions cut 0 bases from V and 4 bases from J, with 7 bases between. The CDR3 length is 14 residues. Germline CDR1 reads SGHAT; CDR2 reads FQNNGV. Sample time point: blood at routine non-recurrence follow-up after resection. The authors sequenced whole RNA from tumor, nontumor lung or frozen PBMC without sorting. Via MiXCR, TCRdb re-called the 5' RACE reads, giving one row per CDR3 protein. Here the sample spans under 150,000 distinct CDR3 sequences, more than 9% being singletons. This clonotype was recorded at least ten times.

The starting material was PBMCs, obtained at follow-up. The clonotype comes from a male donor with early-stage non-small cell lung cancer. V gene TRBV11-2 combines with J gene TRBJ2-1; weak D call: TRBD2 (5 bases). The CDR3 region has the DNA TGTGCCAGCAGCTTAGAACTAGGGTACAATGAGCAGTTCTTC. Protein product: CASSLELGYNEQFF.